This T cell receptor (beta chain) was sequenced during a study of blood T cell repertoires in COVID-19. CDR1 is KGHDR and CDR2 is SFDVKD in the germline V gene. This CDR3 is 14 amino acids long. J lost 6 bases, V lost 2 bases, and 2 bases had no gene match. This clone has more than one count but fewer than ten. Repertoires were generated with immunoSEQ multiplex PCR, while TCRdb's copy carries only in-frame clones and drops some. The data contain approximately 190,000 clones, 80% to 95% of them singletons. The gene calls are TRBV24-1 and TRBJ2-1; TRBD2 agrees at 8 bases. Sequenced input: peripheral blood. The TCR originated in a man between 50 and 59 years old with acute or convalescent COVID-19. The CDR3 loop is CATSDSTSGNEQFF. CDR3 DNA: TGTGCCACCAGTGATTCAACTAGCGGCAATGAGCAGTTCTTC.